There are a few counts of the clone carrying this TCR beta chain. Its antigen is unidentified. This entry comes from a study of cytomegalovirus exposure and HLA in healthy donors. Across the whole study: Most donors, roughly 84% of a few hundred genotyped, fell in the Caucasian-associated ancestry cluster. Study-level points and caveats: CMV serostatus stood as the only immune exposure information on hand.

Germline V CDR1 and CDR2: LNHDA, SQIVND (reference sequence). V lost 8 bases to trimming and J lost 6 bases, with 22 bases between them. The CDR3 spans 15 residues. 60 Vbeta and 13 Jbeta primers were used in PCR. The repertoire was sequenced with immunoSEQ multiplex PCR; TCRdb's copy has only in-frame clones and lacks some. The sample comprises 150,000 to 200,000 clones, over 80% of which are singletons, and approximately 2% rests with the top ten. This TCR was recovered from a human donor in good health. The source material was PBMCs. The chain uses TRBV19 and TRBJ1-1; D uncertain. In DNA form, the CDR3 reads TGTGCCAGTCCCCCGGCGGATAGTCATGTCTCTGAAGCTTTCTTT. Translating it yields CASPPADSHVSEAFF.